The present T cell receptor beta chain was sequenced within a study of cytomegalovirus exposure and HLA in healthy donors. Data came from immunoSEQ multiplex PCR; TCRdb stores just in-frame clones and leaves some out. The sample lists some 170,000 clones, approximately 86% occurring once. Germline CDR1 is LNHDA and CDR2 is SQIVND (reference sequence). V shed 1 base, J shed 2 bases, and the junction held 5 bases outside the gene matches. The CDR3 consists of 15 residues. The material sequenced was PBMCs. The TCR comes from a young man in good health and CMV-seropositive. The J gene is TRBJ2-7, the V gene TRBV19, with 7 bases that match TRBD1. CDR3 amino acids: CASSIAGQGAYEQYF. In nucleotides, the CDR3 is TGTGCCAGTAGTATAGCGGGGCAGGGGGCCTACGAGCAGTACTTC.